The 7 T cell receptor beta chains in this list originate from one sample, sequenced in a study of blood T cell repertoires in COVID-19. Profiled with immunoSEQ multiplex PCR; TCRdb holds only in-frame clones, not every one. The repertoire holds some 220,000 clones, with approximately 85% as singletons. Specimen: peripheral blood. These TCRs come from a man aged 50 to 59 with COVID-19, enrolled during active disease.

The V gene is TRBV11-2, the J gene TRBJ2-5, with 11 nucleotides matching TRBD1. The CDR3 has 15 residues. J lost 8 bases, V lost 5 bases, and 10 bases had no gene match. CDR1 is SGHAT, CDR2 FQNNGV, per germline. Here the CDR3 reads CASSPKPGQGGTQYF. CDR3 in DNA: TGTGCCAGCAGCCCGAAACCGGGACAGGGGGGAACCCAGTACTTC.

The chain is built from TRBV5-1 and TRBJ1-5; possibly TRBD1 for D (5 bases). Germline V lookup: CDR1 SGHRS, CDR2 YFSETQ. CDR3 length: 17 amino acids. V was cut by 3 bases and J by 3 bases, with 19 bases left in between. DNA of the CDR3: TGCGCCAGCAGCTACGGCGGGGCAGGGAATGACAATCAGCCCCAGCATTTT. The encoded protein is CASSYGGAGNDNQPQHF.

The chain is built from TRBV25-1 and TRBJ1-2, with D tentatively TRBD1 (5 bases). V was clipped by 3 bases and J by 3 bases, with 11 bases between them. The CDR3 spans 14 residues. The germline gives CDR1 MGHDK, CDR2 SYGVNS. CDR3 protein: CASSDLQEYYGYTF. CDR3 sequence (DNA): TGTGCCAGCAGTGATTTACAGGAGTACTATGGCTACACCTTC.

The gene calls are TRBV28 and TRBJ2-2; 14 bases line up with TRBD2. Per germline, CDR1 MDHEN and CDR2 SYDVKM. The CDR3 is made up of 15 amino acids. V shed 7 bases and J 6 bases; nucleotides not matched to a gene: 4. The CDR3 loop is CASKRLAGGPGELFF. For the CDR3, the DNA is TGTGCCAGCAAAAGACTAGCGGGGGGGCCCGGGGAGCTGTTTTTT.

The chain recombines TRBV11-2 with TRBJ1-1; 8 nucleotides match TRBD1. This CDR3 region has 16 residues. V shed 5 bases, J shed 0 bases, and the junction held 8 bases outside the gene matches. Germline V gives CDR1 SGHAT, CDR2 FQNNGV. The CDR3, as DNA: TGTGCCAGCAGCCACCGGACAGGGATCATGAACACTGAAGCTTTCTTT. Protein product: CASSHRTGIMNTEAFF.

In this sample, this clone turned up once. CDR3 loop: CAWKPRVPWSHEQYF. Here the CDR3 DNA reads TGTGCCTGGAAACCGCGGGTCCCATGGAGCCACGAGCAGTACTTC. The chain carries TRBV30 and TRBJ2-7; a weak D match, TRBD2 (5 bases). V was trimmed by 4 bases and J by 5 bases, leaving 21 bases between them. CDR1 is GTSNPN and CDR2 is SVGIG in the germline V gene (reference sequence). This CDR3 has 15 amino acids.

V is TRBV6-2 or TRBV6-3 and J is TRBJ2-1, with D perhaps matching TRBD2 (6 bases). The germline CDR1 and CDR2 sequences are MNHEY and SVGEGT. This CDR3 contains 15 residues. The V gene lost 2 bases and the J gene lost 4 bases, with 12 bases spanning the gap. CDR3 sequence (DNA): TGTGCCAGCAGTTACCCGCGGGGAGGATACAATGAGCAGTTCTTC. Amino acid sequence: CASSYPRGGYNEQFF.